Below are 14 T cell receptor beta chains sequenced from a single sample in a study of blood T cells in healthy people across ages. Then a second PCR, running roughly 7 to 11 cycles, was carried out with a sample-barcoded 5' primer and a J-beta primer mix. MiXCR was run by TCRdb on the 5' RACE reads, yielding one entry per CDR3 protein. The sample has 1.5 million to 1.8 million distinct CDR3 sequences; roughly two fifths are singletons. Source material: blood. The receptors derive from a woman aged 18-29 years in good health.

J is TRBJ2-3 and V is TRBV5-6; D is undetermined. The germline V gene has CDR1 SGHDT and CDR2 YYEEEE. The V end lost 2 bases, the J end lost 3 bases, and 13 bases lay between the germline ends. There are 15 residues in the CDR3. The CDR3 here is CASSLKPISTDTQYF. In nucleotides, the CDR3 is TGTGCCAGCAGCTTAAAGCCCATCTCGACAGATACGCAGTATTTT.

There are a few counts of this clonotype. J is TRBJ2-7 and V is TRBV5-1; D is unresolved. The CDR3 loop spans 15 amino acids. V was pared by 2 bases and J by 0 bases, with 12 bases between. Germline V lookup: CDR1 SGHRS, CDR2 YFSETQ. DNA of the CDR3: TGCGCCAGCAGCTTCGAGGCAATGAGCTCCTACGAGCAGTACTTC. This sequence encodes CASSFEAMSSYEQYF.

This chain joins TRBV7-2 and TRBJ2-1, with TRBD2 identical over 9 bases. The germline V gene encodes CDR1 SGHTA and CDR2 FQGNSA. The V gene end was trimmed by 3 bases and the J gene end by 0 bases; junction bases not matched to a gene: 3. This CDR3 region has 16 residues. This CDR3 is CASSLTSGLSYNEQFF. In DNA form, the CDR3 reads TGTGCCAGCAGCTTGACTAGCGGCCTCTCCTACAATGAGCAGTTCTTC.

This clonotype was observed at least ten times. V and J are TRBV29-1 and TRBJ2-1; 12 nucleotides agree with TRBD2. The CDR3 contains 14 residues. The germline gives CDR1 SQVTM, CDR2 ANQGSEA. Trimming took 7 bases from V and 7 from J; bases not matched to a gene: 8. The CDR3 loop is CSDKTSGSLNEQFF. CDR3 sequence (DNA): TGCAGCGATAAGACTAGCGGGAGTTTGAATGAGCAGTTCTTC.

CDR3 nucleotide sequence: TGTGCCAGCAGTTCCCGGACTAGCGGATCACCTGAGCAGTTCTTC. It encodes CASSSRTSGSPEQFF. This chain connects TRBV28 to TRBJ2-1; 10 bases are a match to TRBD2. The germline gives CDR1 MDHEN, CDR2 SYDVKM. After removal of 4 bases from V and 9 bases from J, the junction contained 9 bases not matched to a gene. This CDR3 is 15 amino acids long.

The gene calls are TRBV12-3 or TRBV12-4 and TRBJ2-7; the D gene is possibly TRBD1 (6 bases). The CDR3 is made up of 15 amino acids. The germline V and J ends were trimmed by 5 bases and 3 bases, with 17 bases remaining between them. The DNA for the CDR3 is TGTGCCAGCAGTGCGAACAGGGCCCTCGACTACGAGCAGTACTTC. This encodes CASSANRALDYEQYF.

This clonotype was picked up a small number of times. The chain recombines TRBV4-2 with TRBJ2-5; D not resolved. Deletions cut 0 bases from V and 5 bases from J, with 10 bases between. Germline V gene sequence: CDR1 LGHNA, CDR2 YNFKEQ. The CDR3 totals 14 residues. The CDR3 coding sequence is TGTGCCAGCAGCCAAGAGAAGATAAGGGAGACCCAGTACTTC. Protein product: CASSQEKIRETQYF.

The CDR3: CATSSLDRTGELFF. In nucleotides, the CDR3 is TGTGCCACCAGCAGCTTAGACAGGACCGGGGAGCTGTTTTTT. The chain employs TRBV15 and TRBJ2-2, with a tentative D call TRBD1 (6 bases). CDR3 length: 14 amino acids. Germline lookup yields CDR1 LNHNV and CDR2 YYDKDF (reference sequence). V was trimmed by 3 bases and J by 5 bases, leaving 10 bases between them.

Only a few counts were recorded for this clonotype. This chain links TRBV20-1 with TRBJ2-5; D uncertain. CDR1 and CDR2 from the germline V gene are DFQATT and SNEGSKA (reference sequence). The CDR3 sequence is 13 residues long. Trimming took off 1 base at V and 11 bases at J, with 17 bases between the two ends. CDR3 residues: CSARVYLRSEQYF. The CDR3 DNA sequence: TGCAGTGCTAGAGTATATCTGCGGAGTGAGCAGTACTTC.

The CDR3 region has the DNA TGCAGCGTTGCCGGGAGTGGTGAAAAACTGTTTTTT. It yields the protein CSVAGSGEKLFF. The chain combines TRBV29-1 with TRBJ1-4; no clear D. The CDR3 sequence is 12 residues long. V lost 4 bases and J lost 7, with 10 bases in between. Germline V gene sequence: CDR1 SQVTM, CDR2 ANQGSEA.

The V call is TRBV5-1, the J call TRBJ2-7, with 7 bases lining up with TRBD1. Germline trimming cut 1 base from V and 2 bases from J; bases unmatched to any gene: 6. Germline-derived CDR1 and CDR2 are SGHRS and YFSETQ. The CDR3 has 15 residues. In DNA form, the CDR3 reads TGCGCCAGCAGCTTGTCGACAGGGAGCGCCTACGAGCAGTACTTC. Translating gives CASSLSTGSAYEQYF.

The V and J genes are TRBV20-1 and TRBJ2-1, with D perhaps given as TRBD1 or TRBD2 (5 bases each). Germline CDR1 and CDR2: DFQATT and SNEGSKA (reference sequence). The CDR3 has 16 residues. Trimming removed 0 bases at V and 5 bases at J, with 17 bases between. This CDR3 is CSARDQGVNANNEQFF. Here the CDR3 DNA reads TGCAGTGCTAGAGATCAGGGAGTTAATGCGAACAATGAGCAGTTCTTC.

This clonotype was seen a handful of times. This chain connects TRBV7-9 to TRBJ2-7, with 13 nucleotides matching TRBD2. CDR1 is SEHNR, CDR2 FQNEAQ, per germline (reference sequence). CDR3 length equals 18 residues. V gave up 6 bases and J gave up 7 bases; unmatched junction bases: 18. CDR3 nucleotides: TGTGCCAGCAGTCAAGTAGCCGTGACTAGCGGGGGGATTTTGGAGCAGTACTTC. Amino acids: CASSQVAVTSGGILEQYF.

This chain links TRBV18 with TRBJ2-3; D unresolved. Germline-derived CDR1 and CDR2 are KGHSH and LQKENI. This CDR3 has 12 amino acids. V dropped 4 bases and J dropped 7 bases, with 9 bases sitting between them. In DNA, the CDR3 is TGTGCCAGCTCACGGGCCTCGAATACGCAGTATTTT. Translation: CASSRASNTQYF.